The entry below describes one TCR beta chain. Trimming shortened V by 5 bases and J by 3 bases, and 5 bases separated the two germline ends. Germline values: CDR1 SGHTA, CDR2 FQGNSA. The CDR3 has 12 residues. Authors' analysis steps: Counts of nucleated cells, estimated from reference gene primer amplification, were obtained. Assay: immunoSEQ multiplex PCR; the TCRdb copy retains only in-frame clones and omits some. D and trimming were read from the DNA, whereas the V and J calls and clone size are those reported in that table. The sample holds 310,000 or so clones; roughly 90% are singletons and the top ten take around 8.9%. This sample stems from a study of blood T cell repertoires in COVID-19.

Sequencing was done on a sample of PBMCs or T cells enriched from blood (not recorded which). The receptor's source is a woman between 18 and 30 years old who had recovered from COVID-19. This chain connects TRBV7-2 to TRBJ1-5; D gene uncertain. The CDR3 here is CASSNNNQPQHF. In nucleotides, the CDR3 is TGTGCCAGCAGCAACAACAATCAGCCCCAGCATTTT.